This paragraph reports one TCR beta chain. J was trimmed by 0 bases and V by 4 bases; bases with no gene match: 2. Germline assignment: CDR1 SGHNT and CDR2 YYREEE (reference sequence). There are 14 residues in the CDR3. The source of the sample is a study of blood T cell repertoires in COVID-19. Study overall: Samples came from the United States, Italy and Spain, spanning acute and convalescent COVID-19. Nucleic acid was either cDNA or gDNA, and it came from T cells, B-cell-depleted T cells, or PBMCs.

The authors' processing: Reference gene primers were amplified, and this amplification served to estimate nucleated cell counts. Sequencing was performed with immunoSEQ multiplex PCR; in TCRdb, only in-frame clones are kept and a portion is missing. Clone size and the V and J calls come from that table; the DNA yielded D and trimming. The sample gives about 240,000 clones, just under 85% of which show up once; over 7.5% is in the top ten. This clonotype was sampled from an elderly woman with acute or convalescent COVID-19. Sequencing input: peripheral blood. The gene calls are TRBV5-4 and TRBJ1-1; 8 bases agree with TRBD1. The DNA of the CDR3 is TGTGCCAGCAGCAGGACAGGGATGAACACTGAAGCTTTCTTT. Encoded protein: CASSRTGMNTEAFF.